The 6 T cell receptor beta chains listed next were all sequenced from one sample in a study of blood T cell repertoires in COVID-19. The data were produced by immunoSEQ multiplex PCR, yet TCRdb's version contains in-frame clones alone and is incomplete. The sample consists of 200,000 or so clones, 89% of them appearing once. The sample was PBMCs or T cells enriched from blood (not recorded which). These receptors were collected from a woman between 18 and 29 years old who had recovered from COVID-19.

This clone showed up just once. CDR3 region: CASSQGGASPLHF. For the CDR3, the DNA is TGTGCCAGCAGTCAGGGAGGGGCGTCACCCCTCCACTTT. The rearrangement links TRBV27 to TRBJ1-6, with D perhaps TRBD1 (5 bases). From germline, CDR1 is MNHEY and CDR2 SMNVEV (reference sequence). V shed 5 bases and J shed 10 bases, with 12 bases lying between them. This CDR3 has 13 amino acids.

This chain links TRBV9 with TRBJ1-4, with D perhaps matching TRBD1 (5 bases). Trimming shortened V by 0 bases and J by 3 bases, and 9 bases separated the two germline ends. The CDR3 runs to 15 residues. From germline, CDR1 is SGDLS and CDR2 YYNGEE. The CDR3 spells CASSVGQIPNEKLFF. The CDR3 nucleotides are TGTGCCAGCAGCGTAGGACAGATCCCTAATGAAAAACTGTTTTTT.

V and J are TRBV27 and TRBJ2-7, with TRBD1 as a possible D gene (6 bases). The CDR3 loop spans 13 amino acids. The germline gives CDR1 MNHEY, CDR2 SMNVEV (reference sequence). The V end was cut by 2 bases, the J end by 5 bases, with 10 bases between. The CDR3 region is CASSLDRFNEQYF. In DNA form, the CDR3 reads TGTGCCAGCAGTTTAGACAGGTTCAACGAGCAGTACTTC.

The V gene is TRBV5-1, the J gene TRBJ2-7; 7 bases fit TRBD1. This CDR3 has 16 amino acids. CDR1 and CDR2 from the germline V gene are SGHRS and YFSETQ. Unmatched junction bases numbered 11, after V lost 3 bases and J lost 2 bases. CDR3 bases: TGCGCCAGCAGCTCAACAGCCGGGACAGCGGCCTACGAGCAGTACTTC. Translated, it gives CASSSTAGTAAYEQYF.

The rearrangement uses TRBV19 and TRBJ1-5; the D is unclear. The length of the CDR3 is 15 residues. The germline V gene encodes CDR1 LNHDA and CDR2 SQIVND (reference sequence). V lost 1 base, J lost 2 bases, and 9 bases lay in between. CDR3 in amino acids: CASSIAPAGNQPQHF. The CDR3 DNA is TGTGCCAGTAGTATAGCCCCTGCGGGCAATCAGCCCCAGCATTTT.

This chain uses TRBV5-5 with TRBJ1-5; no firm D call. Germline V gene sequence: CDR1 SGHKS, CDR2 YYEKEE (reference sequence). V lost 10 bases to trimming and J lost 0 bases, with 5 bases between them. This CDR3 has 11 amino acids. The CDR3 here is CARYSNQPQHF. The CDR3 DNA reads TGTGCCCGTTATAGCAATCAGCCCCAGCATTTT.